This T cell receptor beta chain was documented in a study of technical replicates of blood from a few donors. Germline V gene lookup returns CDR1 SGHAT and CDR2 FQNNGV. This CDR3 has 15 residues. V lost 0 bases to trimming and J lost 0 bases, with 9 bases between them. The protocol was immunoSEQ multiplex PCR, while the TCRdb copy is restricted to in-frame clones and leaves out a portion. The sample consists of 55,000 to 65,000 clones, 93% of them appearing once. Sequenced sample: PBMCs. The receptor's source is a human donor in good health. Some clones in this sample may be carry-over from other donors' samples. The V gene is TRBV11-2, the J gene TRBJ2-7, with D tentatively TRBD1 (6 bases). In DNA form, the CDR3 reads TGTGCCAGCAGCTTAGAGAGGACAGTCTCCTACGAGCAGTACTTC. It is translated as CASSLERTVSYEQYF.